This T cell receptor beta chain was identified in a study of cytomegalovirus exposure and HLA in healthy donors. Whole-study findings and limits: In a later analysis, parvovirus B19, influenza, CMV and Epstein-Barr virus appeared linked to several top co-occurrence clusters.

PCR was performed using 60 Vbeta and 13 Jbeta primers. Only in-frame clones appear in the TCRdb table, and some are missing; sequencing was by immunoSEQ multiplex PCR. Here the sample spans some 120,000 clones, roughly four fifths being singletons. The CDR3 extends over 13 amino acids. Trimming shortened V by 4 bases and J by 5 bases, and 9 bases separated the two germline ends. Germline lookup yields CDR1 KGHSY and CDR2 FQNENV. On this clone: The antigen is unknown.

The chain couples TRBV16 to TRBJ2-1; D is perhaps TRBD1 (5 bases). The sequenced sample consisted of PBMCs. The clonotype originates from a male donor in good health and CMV-seropositive. CDR3 coding DNA: TGTGCCAGCAGCCTTGACAGAGACAATGAGCAGTTCTTC. Protein sequence: CASSLDRDNEQFF.